This is a list of T cell receptor beta chains from one sample in a study of cytomegalovirus exposure and HLA in healthy donors. Measured with immunoSEQ multiplex PCR; TCRdb has only the in-frame clones, and not every one. The table has 120,000 or so clones, around three quarters seen once; the top ten hold 0.95% to 1.5%. Material: PBMCs. The receptors originated from a female donor in good health and CMV-seronegative. Both conserved end residues are part of each CDR3. D genes are given only for firm matches. A row's size may be missing; if present it is once, few, many or a size class.

cdr3_aa	cdr3_nt	v_call	d_call	clone_size	j_call
CASSPGAGAYNEQFF	TGTGCCAGCTCACCGGGGGCGGGAGCGTACAATGAGCAGTTCTTC	TRBV18	NA	NA	TRBJ2-1
CASSLWYDAGNYGYTF	TGTGCCAGCAGTTTATGGTACGACGCAGGCAACTATGGCTACACCTTC	TRBV28	NA	NA	TRBJ1-2
CAISDSSNSKETQYF	TGTGCCATCAGTGACTCAAGTAACTCTAAAGAGACCCAGTACTTC	TRBV10-3	NA	NA	TRBJ2-5
CASSYTVTDTQYF	TGTGCCAGCAGTTATACGGTCACAGATACGCAGTATTTT	TRBV6-1	NA	NA	TRBJ2-3
CASSELAGGPQETQYF	TGTGCCAGCAGTGAGCTAGCGGGAGGGCCCCAAGAGACCCAGTACTTC	TRBV6-1	TRBD2	few	TRBJ2-5
CASSDSQNTEAFF	TGCGCCAGCAGCGACTCCCAGAACACTGAAGCTTTCTTT	TRBV4-1	NA	NA	TRBJ1-1
CASRKQGISNQPQHF	TGTGCCAGCAGGAAACAGGGTATCAGCAATCAGCCCCAGCATTTT	TRBV6-5	NA	NA	TRBJ1-5
CASSRGPQETQYF	TGCGCCAGCAGCCGGGGGCCACAAGAGACCCAGTACTTC	TRBV4-1	NA	few	TRBJ2-5
CASSQGSGSWTDTQYF	TGCGCCAGCAGCCAAGGTAGCGGGAGCTGGACAGATACGCAGTATTTT	TRBV4-1	TRBD2	few	TRBJ2-3
CASSESSGGSTDTQYF	TGTGCCAGCAGTGAGTCCTCGGGGGGTAGCACAGATACGCAGTATTTT	TRBV6-1	TRBD2	NA	TRBJ2-3
CASSRIRGIGELTDTQYF	TGTGCCAGCAGCCGCATTCGCGGTATAGGCGAGTTGACAGATACGCAGTATTTT	TRBV13	NA	few	TRBJ2-3
CASSPGQILAKNSQYF	TGCGCCAGCAGCCCAGGCCAAATCCTAGCCAAAAACAGTCAGTACTTC	TRBV4-1	NA	NA	TRBJ2-4
CASSLREETQYF	TGTGCCAGCAGTTTACGGGAGGAGACCCAGTACTTC	TRBV28	NA	few	TRBJ2-5
CASSGGGGGGGKTQYF	TGTGCCAGCAGCGGGGGTGGGGGGGGCGGTGGAAAGACCCAGTACTTC	TRBV9	NA	NA	TRBJ2-5
CASSFPGHNSPLHF	TGTGCCAGCAGCTTTCCGGGACACAATTCACCCCTCCACTTT	TRBV5-6	NA	NA	TRBJ1-6
CASKVGQGTYNEQFF	TGTGCCAGTAAAGTTGGACAGGGGACCTACAATGAGCAGTTCTTC	TRBV19	TRBD1	NA	TRBJ2-1
CASTESLGYTF	TGTGCCAGCACAGAATCCCTTGGCTACACCTTC	TRBV2	NA	NA	TRBJ1-2
CASRLTSRDTQYF	TGTGCCAGCAGGCTGACGAGCAGGGATACGCAGTATTTT	TRBV6-5	NA	NA	TRBJ2-3
CAWSVQGIGTDTQYF	TGTGCCTGGAGTGTACAGGGGATCGGCACAGATACGCAGTATTTT	TRBV30	TRBD1	few	TRBJ2-3
CASSEDRGNSPLHF	TGTGCCAGCAGCGAAGACAGGGGCAATTCACCCCTCCACTTT	TRBV7-8	TRBD1	NA	TRBJ1-6
CASSQDIARPGELFF	TGCGCCAGCAGCCAAGATATAGCCAGACCCGGGGAGCTGTTTTTT	TRBV4-1	NA	NA	TRBJ2-2
CASSSGAGATLVLF	TGTGCCAGCAGCTCAGGGGCAGGAGCAACCCTGGTGCTCTTC	TRBV7-9	NA	NA	TRBJ2-1
CAYTLGEVGDYGYTF	TGTGCCTATACTCTAGGGGAGGTCGGAGACTATGGCTACACCTTC	TRBV30	NA	NA	TRBJ1-2
CASSLSGEEQYF	TGCGCCAGCAGCTTGTCAGGGGAAGAGCAGTACTTC	TRBV5-1	NA	NA	TRBJ2-7
CASSYSRWTEAFF	TGTGCCAGCAGTTACTCGCGTTGGACTGAAGCTTTCTTT	TRBV6-6	NA	NA	TRBJ1-1
CAWAGDHQEKLFF	TGTGCCTGGGCAGGGGATCACCAGGAAAAACTGTTTTTT	TRBV30	NA	NA	TRBJ1-4
CASSYSTARSETQYF	TGTGCCAGCAGTTACTCGACGGCCAGGTCAGAGACCCAGTACTTC	TRBV6-5	NA	NA	TRBJ2-5
CASSLRTSGGTEQFF	TGCGCCAGCAGCCTCCGGACTAGCGGGGGCACTGAGCAGTTCTTC	TRBV5-1	TRBD2	NA	TRBJ2-1
CASGGQHYEQYF	TGTGCCAGCGGCGGTCAGCACTACGAGCAGTACTTC	TRBV6-1	NA	NA	TRBJ2-7
CASGLWQGTPIGSPLHF	TGTGCTAGTGGTTTGTGGCAGGGAACCCCAATAGGTTCACCCCTCCACTTT	TRBV12-5	NA	few	TRBJ1-6
CASSQDMGRAEKLFF	TGTGCCAGCAGCCAAGATATGGGGAGGGCTGAAAAACTGTTTTTT	TRBV14	NA	NA	TRBJ1-4